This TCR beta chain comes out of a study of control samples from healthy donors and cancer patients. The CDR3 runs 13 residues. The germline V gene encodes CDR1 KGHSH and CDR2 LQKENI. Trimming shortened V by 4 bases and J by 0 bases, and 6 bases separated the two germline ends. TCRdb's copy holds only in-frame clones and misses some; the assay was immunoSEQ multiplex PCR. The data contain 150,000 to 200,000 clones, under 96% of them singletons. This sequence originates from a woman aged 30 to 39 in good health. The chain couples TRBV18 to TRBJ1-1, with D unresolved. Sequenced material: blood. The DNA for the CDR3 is TGTGCCAGCTCACGGAGCATGAACACTGAAGCTTTCTTT. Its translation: CASSRSMNTEAFF.